This TCR beta chain was obtained from a study of shared clonotypes between healthy human individuals. Per the study methods: ImmunoSEQ output lacked quality scores and full-length reads, limiting matched filtering. Assay used: immunoSEQ multiplex PCR; TCRdb lists only in-frame clones, some missing. V, J and clone size derive from that table, while D and trimming were established from the DNA sequence. In the table there are 400,000 to 550,000 clones, 79% of which are singletons. V gave up 0 bases and J gave up 3 bases, with 16 bases separating them. Germline V CDR1 and CDR2: SGDLS, YYNGEE. The CDR3 length is 17 residues. Regarding the study as a whole: Enrolling few donors narrowed the genetic and exposure-history diversity that was represented. Sampling was confined to blood; repertoires within tissues likely differ.

Only a few counts were recorded for this clone. Its antigen is undetermined. Sequencing input: PBMCs. The chain joins TRBV9 to TRBJ2-4; D gene unclear. This clonotype was sampled from a woman aged 40-49 years in good health. Some clones in this sample may be carry-over from other donors' samples. CDR3 coding DNA: TGTGCCAGCAGCGTAGGGGCGCCGACGGTAGACAAAAACATTCAGTACTTC. As protein: CASSVGAPTVDKNIQYF.